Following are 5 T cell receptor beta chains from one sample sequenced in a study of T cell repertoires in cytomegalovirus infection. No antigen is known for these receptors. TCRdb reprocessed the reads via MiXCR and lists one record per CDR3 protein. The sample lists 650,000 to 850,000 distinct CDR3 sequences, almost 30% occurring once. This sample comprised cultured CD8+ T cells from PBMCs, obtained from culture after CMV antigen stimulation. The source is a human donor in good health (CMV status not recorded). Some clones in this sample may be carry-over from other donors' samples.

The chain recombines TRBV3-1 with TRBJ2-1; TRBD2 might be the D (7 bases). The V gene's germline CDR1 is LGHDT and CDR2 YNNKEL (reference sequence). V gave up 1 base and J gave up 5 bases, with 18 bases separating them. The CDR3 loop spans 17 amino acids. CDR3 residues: CASSQGRGGLIHNEQFF. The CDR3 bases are TGTGCCAGCAGCCAAGGTAGGGGGGGCCTAATCCACAATGAGCAGTTCTTC.

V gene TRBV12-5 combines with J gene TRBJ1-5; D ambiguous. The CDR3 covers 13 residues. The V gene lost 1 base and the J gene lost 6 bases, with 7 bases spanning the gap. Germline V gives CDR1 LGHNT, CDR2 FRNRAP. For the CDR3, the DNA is TGTGCTAGTGGTTTGGGAGAGGGTCAGCCCCAGCATTTT. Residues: CASGLGEGQPQHF.

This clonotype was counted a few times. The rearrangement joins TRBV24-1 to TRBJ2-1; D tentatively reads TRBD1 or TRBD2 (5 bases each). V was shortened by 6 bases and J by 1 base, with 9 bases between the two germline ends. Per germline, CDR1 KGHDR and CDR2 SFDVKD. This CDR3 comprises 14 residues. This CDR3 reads CATSYGGSYNEQFF. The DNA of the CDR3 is TGTGCCACCAGTTATGGGGGTTCCTACAATGAGCAGTTCTTC.

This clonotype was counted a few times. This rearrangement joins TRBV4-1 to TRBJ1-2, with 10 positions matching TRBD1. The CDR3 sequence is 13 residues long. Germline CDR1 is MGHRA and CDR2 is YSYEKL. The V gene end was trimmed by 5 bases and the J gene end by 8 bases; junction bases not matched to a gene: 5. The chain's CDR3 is CASSGGTGEGYTF. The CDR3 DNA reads TGCGCCAGCAGCGGAGGGACAGGGGAAGGCTACACCTTC.

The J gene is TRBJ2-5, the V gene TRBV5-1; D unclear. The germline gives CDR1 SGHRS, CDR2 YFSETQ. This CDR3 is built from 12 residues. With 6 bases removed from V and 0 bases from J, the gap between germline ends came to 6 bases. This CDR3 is CASKNDQETQYF. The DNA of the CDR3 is TGCGCCAGCAAGAATGACCAAGAGACCCAGTACTTC.